These 10 T cell receptor beta chains came from one sample sequenced in a study of Tregs in tolerant kidney transplant recipients. TCRdb's copy holds only in-frame clones and misses some; the assay was immunoSEQ multiplex PCR. Recorded for this sample: about 11,000 clones. Related graft donors supplied nonmyeloablative bone marrow transplants, and mixed chimerism was transient. Sequenced here: CD8+ T cells from blood (PBMCs), sampled 24 months after the transplant. Every receptor here comes from a human patient who received a combined kidney and bone marrow transplant. Some T cells may be graft donor cells.

With regard to this clone: The CDR3 end lies 3 residues beyond the end of the read and is filled in from the germline J gene. The V and J genes are TRBV7-6 and TRBJ2-5; 7 nucleotides line up with TRBD1. Germline V gene lookup returns CDR1 SGHVS and CDR2 FNYEAQ. The CDR3 is 13 amino acids. The junction had 5 bases not matched to a gene; V was cut back by 6 bases and J by 4 bases. The part of the CDR3 DNA that was read is TGTGCCAGCAGGGGACAGACCCTAGAGACC. Protein product: CASRGQTLET. The full-length CDR3 reads as CASRGQTLETQYF.

For this clone: With the read ending 3 residues before the CDR3 end, the germline J gene is used to fill in that end. V and J are TRBV7-9 and TRBJ1-1; D possibly corresponds to TRBD1 (5 bases). This CDR3 is 15 amino acids long. V was trimmed by 5 bases and J by 1 base, leaving 14 bases between them. Germline V gene sequence: CDR1 SEHNR, CDR2 FQNEAQ (reference sequence). CDR3 bases read: TGTGCCAGCAGCGTCCTAGGGGCCGGGAACACTGAA. Translated, it gives CASSVLGAGNTE. The entire CDR3 reads CASSVLGAGNTEAFF.

Regarding this clone: The read ends 3 residues before the CDR3 terminus; that terminus is restored from the germline J gene. J is TRBJ2-3 and V is TRBV7-9, with 10 bases identical to TRBD2. CDR3 length: 15 residues. Per the germline V gene, CDR1 is SEHNR and CDR2 is FQNEAQ (reference sequence). With V trimmed by 5 bases and J by 4 bases, 6 bases remained unmatched. CDR3 bases read: TGTGCCAGCAGCCTGCTAGCGGGAGCCGCAGATACG. It codes for CASSLLAGAADT. The full CDR3 sequence reads CASSLLAGAADTQYF.

As regards this clone: The read gets to within 3 residues of the CDR3 end, and the germline J gene fills in the rest. The genes are TRBV10-3 and TRBJ2-2, with 13 bases identical to TRBD2. Germline V CDR1 and CDR2: ENHRY, SYGVKD. J was trimmed by 7 bases and V by 3 bases; bases with no gene match: 11. CDR3 length: 18 amino acids. Partial CDR3 DNA: TGTGCCATCAGTGAAGACCCGGGACTAGCGGGATCAAGCGGGGAG. It translates to CAISEDPGLAGSSGE. The entire CDR3 protein is CAISEDPGLAGSSGELFF.

With regard to this clone: The CDR3 end is not reached by the read, which stops 3 residues before it; the germline J gene fills it in. The chain joins TRBV2 to TRBJ2-2, with D possibly matching TRBD2 (6 bases). This CDR3 contains 12 residues. CDR1 and CDR2 (germline): SNHLY, FYNNEI. Trimming removed 6 bases at V and 5 bases at J, with 7 bases between. The part of the CDR3 DNA that was read is TGTGCCAGCAGCGGGACTACCGGGGAG. The encoded protein is CASSGTTGE. The CDR3, in full, reads CASSGTTGELFF.

To note about this clone: The CDR3 end lies 3 residues beyond the end of the read and is filled in from the germline J gene. The rearrangement links TRBV13 to TRBJ2-3, with a weak D call TRBD2 (6 bases). CDR3 length equals 15 residues. Germline V gene lookup returns CDR1 PRHDT and CDR2 FYEKMQ (reference sequence). Between the trimmed V and J ends, which lost 3 bases and 0 bases, there was a span of 10 bases. The CDR3 bases that were read are TGTGCCAGCAGCTTGGGGACTCTTAGCACAGATACG. Protein sequence: CASSLGTLSTDT. The entire CDR3 protein is CASSLGTLSTDTQYF. The variable domain in full, completed from reference TRBV13 and TRBJ2-3, reads AAGVIQSPRHLIKEKRETATLKCYPIPRHDTVYWYQQGPGQDPQFLISFYEKMQSDKGSIPDRFSAQQFSDYHSELNMSSLELGDSALYFCASSLGTLSTDTQYFGPGTRLTVL.

Turning to this clone: The read ends 3 residues before the CDR3 terminus; that terminus is restored from the germline J gene. V and J are TRBV2 and TRBJ2-1; 11 positions match TRBD2. The length of the CDR3 is 16 residues. Germline V gene lookup returns CDR1 SNHLY and CDR2 FYNNEI. The V segment lost 0 bases and the J segment 9 bases; nucleotides outside the gene matches: 7. CDR3 bases read: TGTGCCAGCAGTGAAGCGCGCCTAGCGGGAGGCGGTGAG. It codes for CASSEARLAGGGE. The entire CDR3 protein is CASSEARLAGGGEQFF.

On this clone: The read gets to within 3 residues of the CDR3 end, and the germline J gene fills in the rest. The genes are TRBV7-8 and TRBJ2-1, with D perhaps TRBD1 (5 bases). Germline values: CDR1 SGHVS, CDR2 FQNEAQ. The CDR3 is 14 residues long. The V and J ends lost 5 bases and 5 bases respectively, with 13 bases between them. CDR3 bases read: TGTGCCAGCAGCCCGAGAGACAGTAACAATGAG. This sequence encodes CASSPRDSNNE. The whole CDR3 sequence reads CASSPRDSNNEQFF.

In the case of this clone: Coverage ceases 3 residues before the CDR3 finishes, and the germline J gene fills in the end. The V and J genes are TRBV30 and TRBJ2-7; D is unresolved. The CDR3 covers 13 residues. Per the germline V gene, CDR1 is GTSNPN and CDR2 is SVGIG (reference sequence). V lost 2 bases and J 0 bases, leaving 8 bases between the germline ends. Incomplete CDR3 DNA: TGTGCCTGGAGTCAGAAGTACTCCTACGAG. Its translation is CAWSQKYSYE. The whole CDR3 is CAWSQKYSYEQYF.

About this clone itself: The read finishes 3 residues shy of the CDR3 end, and the germline J gene is used to complete it. This chain joins TRBV20-1 and TRBJ2-1; 10 bases are shared with TRBD2. The germline V gene encodes CDR1 DFQATT and CDR2 SNEGSKA (reference sequence). CDR3 length: 14 residues. The V segment lost 1 base and the J segment 7 bases; nucleotides outside the gene matches: 4. The CDR3 spells CSARGLAGENEQFF. The CDR3 DNA, read in part, is TGCAGTGCTAGAGGGCTAGCGGGAGAAAATGAG.